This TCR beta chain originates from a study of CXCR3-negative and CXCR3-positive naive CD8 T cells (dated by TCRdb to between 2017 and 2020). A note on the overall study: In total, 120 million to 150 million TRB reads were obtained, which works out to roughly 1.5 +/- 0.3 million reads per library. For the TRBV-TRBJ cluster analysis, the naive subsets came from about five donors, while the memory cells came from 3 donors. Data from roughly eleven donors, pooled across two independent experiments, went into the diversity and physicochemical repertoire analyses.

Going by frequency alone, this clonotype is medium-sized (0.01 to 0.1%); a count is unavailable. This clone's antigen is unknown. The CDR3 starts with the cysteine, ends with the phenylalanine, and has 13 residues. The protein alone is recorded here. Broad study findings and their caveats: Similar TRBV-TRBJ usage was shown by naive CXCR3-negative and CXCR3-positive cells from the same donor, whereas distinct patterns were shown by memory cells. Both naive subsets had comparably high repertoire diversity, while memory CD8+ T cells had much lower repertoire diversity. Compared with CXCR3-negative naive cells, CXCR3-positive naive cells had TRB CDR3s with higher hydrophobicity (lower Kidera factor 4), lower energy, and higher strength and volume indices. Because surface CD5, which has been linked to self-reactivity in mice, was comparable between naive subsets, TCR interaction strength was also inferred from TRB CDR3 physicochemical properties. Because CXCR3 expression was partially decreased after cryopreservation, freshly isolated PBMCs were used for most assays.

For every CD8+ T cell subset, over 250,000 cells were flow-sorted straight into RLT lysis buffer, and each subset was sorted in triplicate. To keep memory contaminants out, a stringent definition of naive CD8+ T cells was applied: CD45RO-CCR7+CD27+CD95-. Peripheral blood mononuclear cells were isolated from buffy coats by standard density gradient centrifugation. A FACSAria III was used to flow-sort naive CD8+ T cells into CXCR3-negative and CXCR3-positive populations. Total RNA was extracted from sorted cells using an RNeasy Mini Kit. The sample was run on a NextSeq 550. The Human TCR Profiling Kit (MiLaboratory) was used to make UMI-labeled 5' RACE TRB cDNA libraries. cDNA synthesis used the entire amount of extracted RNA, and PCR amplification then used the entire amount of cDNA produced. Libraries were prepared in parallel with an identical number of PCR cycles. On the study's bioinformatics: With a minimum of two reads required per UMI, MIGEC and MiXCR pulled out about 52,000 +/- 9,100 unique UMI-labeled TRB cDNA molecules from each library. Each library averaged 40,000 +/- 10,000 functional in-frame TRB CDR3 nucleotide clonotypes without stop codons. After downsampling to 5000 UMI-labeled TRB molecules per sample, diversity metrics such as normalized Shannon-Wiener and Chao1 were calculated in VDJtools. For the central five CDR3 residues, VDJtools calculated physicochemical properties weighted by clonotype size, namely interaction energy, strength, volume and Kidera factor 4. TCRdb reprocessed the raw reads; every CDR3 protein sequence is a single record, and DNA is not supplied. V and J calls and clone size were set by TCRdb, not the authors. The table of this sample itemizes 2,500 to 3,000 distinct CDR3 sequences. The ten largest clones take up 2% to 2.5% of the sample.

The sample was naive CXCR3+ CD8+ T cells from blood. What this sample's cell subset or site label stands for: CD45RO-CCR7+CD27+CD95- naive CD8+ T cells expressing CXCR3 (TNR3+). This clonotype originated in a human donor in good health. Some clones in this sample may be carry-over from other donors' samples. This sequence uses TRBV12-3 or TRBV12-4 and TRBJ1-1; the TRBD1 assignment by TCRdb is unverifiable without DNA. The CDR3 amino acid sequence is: CASSLGGDTEAFF.